The 3 T cell receptor beta chains listed next were all sequenced from one sample in a study of tumor-infiltrating lymphocytes in primary liver carcinoma. Total RNA amounting to 450 to 550 ng was the source from which TCR beta cDNA was made with a constant-region primer. Libraries of TCR beta came from three nested multiplex PCR rounds with slightly modified ARM-PCR. TRBV1-TRBV30 forward primers paired with a C-beta reverse primer drove the first two PCR rounds, 10 cycles each. MiXCR was run by TCRdb on the multiplex PCR reads, yielding one entry per CDR3 protein. The table has 84,000 or so distinct CDR3 sequences, 72% seen once; the top ten hold 15% to 20%. Co-extraction yielded RNA and DNA from 20-30 mg of unsorted bulk tissue. Sequencing input: liver tumor tissue from sampling region 1. The sample's subset: tumor region T1, superior pole. The receptors stem from a middle-aged man with primary liver carcinoma and hepatitis B virus infection.

With respect to this clonotype: Lacking the conserved final phenylalanine or tryptophan, this CDR3 likely reflects a read error. No DNA is shown, since the ends of the CDR3 on it are uncertain; the CDR3 is the one TCRdb lists. The V and J genes are TRBV11-2 and TRBJ2-6; the table's D call, TRBD1, has no DNA check behind it. The CDR3 comprises 18 residues, both ends counted. The V gene's germline CDR1 is SGHAT and CDR2 FQNNGV. This CDR3 is CASSLRQGGPSGANVLTI.

For this clonotype: Likely a read error: the CDR3 ends without its conserved phenylalanine or tryptophan. The CDR3 protein is CASAPGETQYS. The CDR3 nucleotides read TGTGCCAGCGCCCCGGGGGAGACCCAGTACTCA. This chain uses TRBV2 with TRBJ2-5, with a tentative D call TRBD2 (5 bases). The CDR3 loop spans 11 amino acids. In germline, CDR1 is SNHLY, CDR2 FYNNEI. V lost 8 bases and J 5 bases, leaving 9 bases between the germline ends.

On this clonotype: Compared with germline, one end of the junction differs, possibly owing to a read error. The genes are TRBV29-1 and TRBJ2-5; tentatively, D is TRBD2 (6 bases). The CDR3 length is 13 residues. CDR1 and CDR2 from the germline V gene are SQVTM and ANQGSEA. CDR3 loop: CSVGRRAVETQYF. DNA for the CDR3: TGTAGCGTTGGTAGGAGGGCCGTTGAGACCCAGTACTTC.